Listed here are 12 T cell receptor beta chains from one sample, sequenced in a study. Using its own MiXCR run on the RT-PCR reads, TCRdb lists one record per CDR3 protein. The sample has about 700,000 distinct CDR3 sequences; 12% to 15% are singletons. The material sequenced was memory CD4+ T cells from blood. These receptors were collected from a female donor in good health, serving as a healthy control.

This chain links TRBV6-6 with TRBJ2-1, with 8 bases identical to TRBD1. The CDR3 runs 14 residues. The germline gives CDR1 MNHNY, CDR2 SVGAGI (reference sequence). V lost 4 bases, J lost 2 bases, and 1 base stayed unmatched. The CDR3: CASSSQGAYNEQFF. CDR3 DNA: TGTGCCAGCAGTTCACAGGGGGCCTACAATGAGCAGTTCTTC.

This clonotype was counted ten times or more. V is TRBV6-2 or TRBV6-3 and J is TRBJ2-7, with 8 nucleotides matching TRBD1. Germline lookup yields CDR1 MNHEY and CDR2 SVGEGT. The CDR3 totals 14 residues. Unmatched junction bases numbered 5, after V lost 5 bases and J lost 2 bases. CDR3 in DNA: TGTGCCAGCAGTCTGCGGACAGGGACCTACGAGCAGTACTTC. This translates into CASSLRTGTYEQYF.

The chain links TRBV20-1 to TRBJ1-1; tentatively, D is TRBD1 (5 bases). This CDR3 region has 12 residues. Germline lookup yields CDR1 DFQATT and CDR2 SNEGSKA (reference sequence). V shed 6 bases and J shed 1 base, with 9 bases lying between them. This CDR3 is CSAERGNTEAFF. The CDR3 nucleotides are TGCAGTGCAGAAAGGGGGAACACTGAAGCTTTCTTT.

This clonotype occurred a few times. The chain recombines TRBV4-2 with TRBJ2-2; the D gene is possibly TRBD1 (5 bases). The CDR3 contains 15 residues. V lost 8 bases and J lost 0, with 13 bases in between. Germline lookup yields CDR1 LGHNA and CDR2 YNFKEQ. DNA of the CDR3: TGTGCCAGCGCAATCGACAGATCGAACACCGGGGAGCTGTTTTTT. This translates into CASAIDRSNTGELFF.

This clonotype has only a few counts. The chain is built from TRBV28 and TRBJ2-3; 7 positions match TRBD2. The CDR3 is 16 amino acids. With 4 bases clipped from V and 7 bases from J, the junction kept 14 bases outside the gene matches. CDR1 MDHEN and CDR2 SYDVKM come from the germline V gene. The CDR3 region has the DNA TGTGCCAGCAGTTCCCCTAGTATGTCGGGAGGCAATACGCAGTATTTT. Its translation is CASSSPSMSGGNTQYF.

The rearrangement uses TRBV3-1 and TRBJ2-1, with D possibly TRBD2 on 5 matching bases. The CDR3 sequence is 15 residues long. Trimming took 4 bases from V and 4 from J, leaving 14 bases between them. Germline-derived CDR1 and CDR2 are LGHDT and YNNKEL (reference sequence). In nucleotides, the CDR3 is TGTGCCAGCAGCCCGTCTAGGACTTCGTACAATGAGCAGTTCTTC. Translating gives CASSPSRTSYNEQFF.

The CDR3 nucleotides are TGCAGTGCTAAAGGGTCCTTCTTTGGAAACACCATATATTTT. It translates to CSAKGSFFGNTIYF. This chain connects TRBV20-1 to TRBJ1-3; D gene ambiguous. V was pared by 4 bases and J by 3 bases, with 13 bases between. Germline V CDR1 and CDR2: DFQATT, SNEGSKA (reference sequence). The CDR3 has 14 residues.

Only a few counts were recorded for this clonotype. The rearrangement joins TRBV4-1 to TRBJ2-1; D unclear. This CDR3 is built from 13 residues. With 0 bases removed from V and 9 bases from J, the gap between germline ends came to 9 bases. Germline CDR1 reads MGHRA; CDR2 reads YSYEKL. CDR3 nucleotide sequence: TGCGCCAGCAGCCAAGATTGGTCCTTTGAGCAGTTCTTC. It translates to CASSQDWSFEQFF.

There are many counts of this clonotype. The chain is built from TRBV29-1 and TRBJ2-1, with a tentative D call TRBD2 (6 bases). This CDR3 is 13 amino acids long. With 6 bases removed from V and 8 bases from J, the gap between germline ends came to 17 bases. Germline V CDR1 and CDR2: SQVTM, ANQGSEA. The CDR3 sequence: CSVGRVGGYEQFF. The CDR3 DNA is TGCAGCGTCGGCAGGGTTGGGGGGTATGAGCAGTTCTTC.

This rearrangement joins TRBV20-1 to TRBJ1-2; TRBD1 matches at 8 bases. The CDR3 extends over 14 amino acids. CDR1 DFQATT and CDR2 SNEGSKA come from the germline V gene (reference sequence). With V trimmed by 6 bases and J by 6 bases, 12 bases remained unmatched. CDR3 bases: TGCAGTGCCAGCGGAGGGGCAGGGGGCAATGGCTACACCTTC. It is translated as CSASGGAGGNGYTF.

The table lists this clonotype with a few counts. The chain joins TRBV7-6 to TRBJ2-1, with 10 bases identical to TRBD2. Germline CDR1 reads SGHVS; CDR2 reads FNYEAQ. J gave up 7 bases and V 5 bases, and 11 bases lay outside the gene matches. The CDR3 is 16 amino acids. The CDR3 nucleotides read TGTGCCAGCAGCCCCCGAAAAGCGGGAGGGTGGAATGAGCAGTTCTTC. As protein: CASSPRKAGGWNEQFF.

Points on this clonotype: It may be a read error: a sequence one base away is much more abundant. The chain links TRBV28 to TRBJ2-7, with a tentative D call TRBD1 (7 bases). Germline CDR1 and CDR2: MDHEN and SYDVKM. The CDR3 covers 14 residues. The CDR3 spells CASKGGTDPYDQYF. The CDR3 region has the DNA TGTGCCAGCAAGGGCGGGACAGACCCCTACGATCAGTACTTC.